Below are 29 T cell receptor beta chains sequenced from a single sample in a study of cytomegalovirus exposure and HLA in healthy donors. PCR used 60 Vbeta primers and 13 Jbeta primers. Libraries were prepared by immunoSEQ multiplex PCR; TCRdb keeps only in-frame clonotypes and omits some of them. The sample has 240,000 or so clones, around 81% seen once; the top ten hold about 8%. Specimen: PBMCs. These receptor sequences come from a woman aged 60 to 75 in good health and CMV-seropositive.

This rearrangement joins TRBV6-5 to TRBJ1-2, with 8 bases that match TRBD1. The J segment lost 8 bases and the V segment lost 5 bases, leaving 4 bases of the junction unmatched. From germline, CDR1 is MNHEY and CDR2 SVGAGI. The CDR3 is made up of 12 amino acids. The CDR3 loop is CASSRAGGGYTF. The CDR3 DNA reads as TGTGCCAGCAGTAGGGCAGGGGGCGGCTACACCTTC.

This clone was picked up a small number of times. This rearrangement joins TRBV5-1 to TRBJ2-2; TRBD2 matches 11 bases. V gave up 1 base and J gave up 5 bases; unmatched junction bases: 7. This CDR3 region has 17 residues. Germline V CDR1 and CDR2: SGHRS, YFSETQ. CDR3 residues: CASSLLSSGRITGELFF. CDR3 DNA: TGCGCCAGCAGCTTGCTGTCTAGCGGGAGGATAACCGGGGAGCTGTTTTTT.

V is TRBV6-1 and J is TRBJ2-1; D not certain. The CDR3 totals 14 residues. The germline gives CDR1 MNHNS, CDR2 SASEGT. The V gene lost 6 bases and the J gene lost 2 bases, with 11 bases spanning the gap. The CDR3 DNA reads TGTGCCAGCAGACCTAGTTTCCCCTACAATGAGCAGTTCTTC. This gives the protein CASRPSFPYNEQFF.

The V and J genes are TRBV28 and TRBJ1-2; 10 bases fit TRBD1. The CDR3 is made up of 15 amino acids. The germline V gene encodes CDR1 MDHEN and CDR2 SYDVKM. The V gene end was trimmed by 5 bases and the J gene end by 6 bases; junction bases not matched to a gene: 9. This CDR3 is CASSLFPTGGDGYTF. CDR3 sequence (DNA): TGTGCCAGCAGTCTGTTTCCGACAGGGGGCGATGGCTACACCTTC.

J is TRBJ2-7 and V is TRBV6-5, with a weak D call TRBD2 (6 bases). Germline-derived CDR1 and CDR2 are MNHEY and SVGAGI. Between the trimmed V and J ends, which lost 0 bases and 5 bases, there was a span of 17 bases. The CDR3 has 16 amino acids. CDR3 sequence (DNA): TGTGCCAGCAGTTACTCGAGTGGAGGGGTGGCCCACGAGCAGTACTTC. Translating it yields CASSYSSGGVAHEQYF.

The V gene is TRBV5-4, the J gene TRBJ1-6; perhaps TRBD1 as D (6 bases). V lost 6 bases and J 9 bases, leaving 25 bases between the germline ends. CDR1 and CDR2 (germline): SGHNT, YYREEE (reference sequence). The CDR3 runs 17 residues. Here the CDR3 DNA reads TGTGCCAGCACCCCAGGAGGCGGGGGGCAGATTGGTTCACCCCTCCACTTT. This sequence encodes CASTPGGGGQIGSPLHF. The full variable domain, its missing parts supplied by reference TRBV5-4 and TRBJ1-6, is ETGVTQSPTHLIKTRGQQVTLRCSSQSGHNTVSWYQQALGQGPQFIFQYYREEENGRGNFPPRFSGLQFPNYSSELNVNALELDDSALYLCASTPGGGGQIGSPLHFGNGTRLTVT.

The chain recombines TRBV9 with TRBJ2-1; TRBD2 agrees at 11 bases. With V trimmed by 0 bases and J by 1 base, 3 bases remained unmatched. The length of the CDR3 is 17 residues. Germline assignment: CDR1 SGDLS and CDR2 YYNGEE. The CDR3 is CASSVAGTSGSYNEQFF. The CDR3 nucleotides are TGTGCCAGCAGCGTAGCTGGGACTAGCGGTTCCTACAATGAGCAGTTCTTC. Combining the CDR3 with reference TRBV9 and TRBJ2-1 gives the whole variable domain DSGVTQTPKHLITATGQRVTLRCSPRSGDLSVYWYQQSLDQGLQFLIQYYNGEERAKGNILERFSAQQFPDLHSELNLSSLELGDSALYFCASSVAGTSGSYNEQFFGPGTRLTVL.

This clone was detected a few times. CDR3 DNA: TGCGCCAGCAGGAGTCAACAGGGTGCCGGCACTGAAGCTTTCTTT. Residues: CASRSQQGAGTEAFF. V gene TRBV5-1 combines with J gene TRBJ1-1; D might be TRBD1 (6 bases). The germline V gene has CDR1 SGHRS and CDR2 YFSETQ. Trimming cost V 5 bases and J 4 bases, with 18 bases left between them. The CDR3 totals 15 residues.

Written as DNA, the CDR3 is TGTGCCAGCAGTTGGGCCGGGAGGGCCGAGACAGATACGCAGTATTTT. This translates into CASSWAGRAETDTQYF. The rearrangement links TRBV27 to TRBJ2-3; 8 bases line up with TRBD2. Germline loops: CDR1 MNHEY, CDR2 SMNVEV (reference sequence). With V trimmed by 4 bases and J by 3 bases, 9 bases remained unmatched. The CDR3 runs to 16 residues.

This clone was seen a single time. The V call is TRBV6-4, the J call TRBJ2-7, with no clear D. This CDR3 comprises 13 residues. Trimming shortened V by 7 bases and J by 2 bases, and 12 bases separated the two germline ends. In germline, CDR1 is MRHNA, CDR2 SNTAGT. CDR3 nucleotide sequence: TGTGCCAGCAAAGGTTACAGAGCCTACGAGCAGTACTTC. Its translation: CASKGYRAYEQYF.

V gene TRBV7-9 combines with J gene TRBJ2-5; 8 nucleotides agree with TRBD2. V lost 1 base to trimming and J lost 9 bases; unmatched junction nucleotides: 4. The CDR3 totals 13 residues. CDR1 and CDR2 (germline): SEHNR, FQNEAQ (reference sequence). Written as DNA, the CDR3 is TGTGCCAGCAGCTTAGAAGCGACTAGCGCCCAGTACTTC. It specifies CASSLEATSAQYF.

The gene calls are TRBV5-1 and TRBJ2-3, with 8 bases fitting TRBD2. Germline V gene data show CDR1 as SGHRS and CDR2 as YFSETQ. J lost 5 bases, V lost 0 bases, and 5 bases had no gene match. The CDR3 totals 15 residues. CDR3 sequence: CASSLEGLEGDTQYF. CDR3 bases: TGCGCCAGCAGCTTGGAGGGACTAGAAGGAGATACGCAGTATTTT.

The V call is TRBV19, the J call TRBJ2-1; 7 bases line up with TRBD2. Losses at the gene ends were 0 bases for V and 2 bases for J; bases not matched to a gene: 16. CDR1 is LNHDA, CDR2 SQIVND, per germline (reference sequence). CDR3 size: 20 residues. The CDR3 bases are TGTGCCAGTAGTATAGAGGGGGGGAGCATGCGTCGTTCGACCTACAATGAGCAGTTCTTC. The encoded protein is CASSIEGGSMRRSTYNEQFF.

The rearrangement links TRBV9 to TRBJ2-2; D uncertain. This CDR3 region has 14 residues. Germline CDR1 is SGDLS and CDR2 is YYNGEE. The V end lost 3 bases, the J end lost 1 base, and 7 bases lay between the germline ends. CDR3 loop: CASSATVNTGELFF. The CDR3 bases are TGTGCCAGCAGCGCCACAGTGAACACCGGGGAGCTGTTTTTT.

The rearrangement uses TRBV19 and TRBJ2-4, with 9 bases aligning to TRBD2. Germline-derived CDR1 and CDR2 are LNHDA and SQIVND (reference sequence). J gave up 8 bases and V 4 bases, and 3 bases lay outside the gene matches. The CDR3 totals 13 residues. CDR3 sequence reads: CASSTQRGDIQYF. CDR3 bases: TGTGCCAGTAGTACCCAGCGGGGGGACATTCAGTACTTC.

The rearrangement links TRBV12-5 to TRBJ1-5; D call uncertain. This CDR3 comprises 11 residues. Trimming took off 2 bases at V and 8 bases at J, with 4 bases between the two ends. The germline CDR1 and CDR2 sequences are LGHNT and FRNRAP. Here the CDR3 DNA reads TGTGCTAGTGGTTTGTTAGAGCCCCAGCATTTT. As protein: CASGLLEPQHF. Full variable domain (rest looked up from reference TRBV12-5 and TRBJ1-5): DARVTQTPRHKVTEMGQEVTMRCQPILGHNTVFWYRQTMMQGLELLAYFRNRAPLDDSGMPKDRFSAEMPDATLATLKIQPSEPRDSAVYFCASGLLEPQHFGDGTRLSIL.

This CDR3 is CASSNRDEQFF. In nucleotides, the CDR3 is TGTGCCAGTAGTAACAGGGATGAGCAGTTCTTC. The chain recombines TRBV19 with TRBJ2-1; TRBD1 is a possible D gene (6 bases). There are 11 residues in the CDR3. Germline values: CDR1 LNHDA, CDR2 SQIVND (reference sequence). V lost 4 bases, J lost 8 bases, and 6 bases lay in between.

This clone was recorded only once. This CDR3 is also generated by other DNA sequences in the sample. The CDR3 sequence: CASSPTGQIYGYTF. Here the CDR3 DNA reads TGTGCCAGCTCACCAACAGGACAGATCTATGGCTACACCTTC. This sequence joins TRBV18 and TRBJ1-2; D possibly corresponds to TRBD1 (6 bases). The V end lost 2 bases, the J end lost 4 bases, and 11 bases lay between the germline ends. Germline assignment: CDR1 KGHSH and CDR2 LQKENI. The CDR3 has 14 amino acids. The entire variable domain, with the rest obtained from reference TRBV18 and TRBJ1-2, is as follows: NAGVMQNPRHLVRRRGQEARLRCSPMKGHSHVYWYRQLPEEGLKFMVYLQKENIIDESGMPKERFSAEFPKEGPSILRIQQVVRGDSAAYFCASSPTGQIYGYTFGSGTRLTVV.

This chain joins TRBV7-2 and TRBJ2-3; D unresolved. CDR3 size: 13 residues. Trimming left V 2 bases short and J 3 bases short, with 6 bases between. The germline gives CDR1 SGHTA, CDR2 FQGNSA. CDR3 residues: CASSLYVTDTQYF. The CDR3 DNA reads as TGTGCCAGCAGCTTATATGTGACAGATACGCAGTATTTT.

This rearrangement joins TRBV30 to TRBJ2-7; no firm D call. V lost 3 bases to trimming and J lost 2 bases, with 8 bases between them. The germline V gene has CDR1 GTSNPN and CDR2 SVGIG (reference sequence). There are 12 residues in the CDR3. The chain's CDR3 is CAWSAITYEQYF. The CDR3 bases are TGTGCCTGGAGCGCGATTACCTACGAGCAGTACTTC.

This clone was seen once. This chain joins TRBV27 and TRBJ2-1, with TRBD2 matching 14 bases. The CDR3 extends over 14 amino acids. Germline lookup yields CDR1 MNHEY and CDR2 SMNVEV (reference sequence). V lost 6 bases, J lost 14 bases, and 9 bases stayed unmatched. The CDR3 DNA reads as TGTGCCAGCAGGGGACTAGCGGGAGAGTTTCTTAAGTTCTTC. Its protein is CASRGLAGEFLKFF.

The chain carries TRBV10-3 and TRBJ1-5; D gene uncertain. Trimming removed 4 bases from V and 3 bases from J, with 10 bases in between. Germline V gene sequence: CDR1 ENHRY, CDR2 SYGVKD. CDR3 length: 14 residues. The CDR3 region has the DNA TGTGCCATCAGTGTTGGAACAGACAATCAGCCCCAGCATTTT. It codes for CAISVGTDNQPQHF.

The chain couples TRBV19 to TRBJ2-1, with TRBD1 identical over 7 bases. Looked up from germline, CDR1 is LNHDA and CDR2 is SQIVND (reference sequence). Trimming removed 6 bases from V and 2 bases from J; junction bases left unmatched: 4. The CDR3 runs 14 residues. The CDR3 DNA is TGTGCCAGTAGCAACAGGGGACCCTACAATGAGCAGTTCTTC. Amino acids: CASSNRGPYNEQFF.

The chain combines TRBV7-9 with TRBJ2-2, with 10 bases identical to TRBD1. CDR1 is SEHNR, CDR2 FQNEAQ, per germline (reference sequence). The ends lost 3 bases at V and 4 bases at J; junction bases unmatched: 5. CDR3 length: 16 residues. Here the CDR3 reads CASSFPGTGVTGELFF. CDR3 in DNA: TGTGCCAGCAGCTTTCCCGGGACAGGGGTCACCGGGGAGCTGTTTTTT.

The chain combines TRBV29-1 with TRBJ1-1; TRBD1 agrees at 7 bases. Germline V gene lookup returns CDR1 SQVTM and CDR2 ANQGSEA. V lost 6 bases, J lost 4 bases, and 8 bases stayed unmatched. The length of the CDR3 is 13 residues. This chain's CDR3 is CSVQGRFGTEAFF. The CDR3 coding sequence is TGCAGCGTACAGGGGAGGTTCGGCACTGAAGCTTTCTTT.

This sequence joins TRBV2 and TRBJ1-2; 8 bases are a match to TRBD1. V lost 7 bases and J lost 7; bases outside the gene matches: 11. Germline V lookup: CDR1 SNHLY, CDR2 FYNNEI. CDR3 length: 14 residues. The CDR3 bases are TGTGCCAGCACCGACGGACAGGGCGTGAGTGGCTACACCTTC. It yields the protein CASTDGQGVSGYTF.

This chain connects TRBV28 to TRBJ2-7; TRBD2 aligns across 12 bases. The junction had 11 bases not matched to a gene; V was cut back by 2 bases and J by 3 bases. The CDR3 contains 18 residues. Looked up from germline, CDR1 is MDHEN and CDR2 is SYDVKM. The DNA of the CDR3 is TGTGCCAGCAGTTTAGGGACAAGGGGACTAGCGGGTATCTACGAGCAGTACTTC. Translation gives CASSLGTRGLAGIYEQYF.

The CDR3 sequence is CASTVTWGDADTQYF. CDR3 DNA sequence: TGTGCCAGCACCGTCACGTGGGGAGATGCAGATACGCAGTATTTT. The V call is TRBV28, the J call TRBJ2-3, with TRBD2 as a possible D gene (5 bases). V was trimmed by 7 bases and J by 4 bases, leaving 18 bases between them. Germline V gives CDR1 MDHEN, CDR2 SYDVKM. The CDR3 contains 15 residues.

V is TRBV2 and J is TRBJ2-7, with 10 positions matching TRBD2. Germline CDR1 SNHLY, CDR2 FYNNEI. V was pared by 7 bases and J by 6 bases, with 6 bases of the junction left unmatched. This CDR3 spans 13 amino acids. DNA of the CDR3: TGTGCCAGCAATCTAGCGGGAGCGAGCGAGCAGTACTTC. It encodes CASNLAGASEQYF.